The clone carrying this T cell receptor beta chain was counted many times. The antigen remains undetermined. The data belong to a study of identical twins. Template switching introduced a universal primer site, and the cDNA bore unique molecular identifiers. A single record per CDR3 protein comes from TCRdb applying MiXCR to the 5' RACE reads. The data show around 1.7 million distinct CDR3 sequences, about 32% seen once. The CDR3 is made up of 16 amino acids. In germline, CDR1 is LGHNA, CDR2 YNFKEQ. Trimming removed 2 bases from V and 6 bases from J; junction bases left unmatched: 7. All donors were healthy Caucasians. Study-wide findings and caveats: Alpha sequences out of frame and shared by twins had excess low generation probability.

The V gene is TRBV4-2, the J gene TRBJ1-2; 12 bases are a match to TRBD1. The TCR sequence derives from a newborn girl in good health. Sequences were obtained from cord blood. The CDR3 bases are TGTGCCAGCAGCCAACCACCGGGACAGGGGGCGAATGGCTACACCTTC. Its translation is CASSQPPGQGANGYTF.